This passage covers 8 T cell receptor beta chains from one sample sequenced in a study of CD8+ T cells in alopecia areata. RNA extraction and reverse transcription yielded cDNA as sequencing template. Clones were read by immunoSEQ multiplex PCR, and TCRdb kept only the in-frame ones, dropping some. Here the sample spans roughly 120,000 clones, roughly two thirds being singletons. The sequenced sample was CD4+ T cells sorted from blood. The receptors stem from a human donor in good health.

This rearrangement joins TRBV11-2 to TRBJ2-2, with TRBD1 matching over 9 bases. Germline V gene sequence: CDR1 SGHAT, CDR2 FQNNGV. The CDR3 covers 13 residues. J lost 5 bases, V lost 6 bases, and 1 base had no gene match. The CDR3 protein is CASRGTGTGELFF. As DNA, the CDR3 is TGTGCCAGCAGGGGGACAGGGACCGGGGAGCTGTTTTTT. The complete variable domain, with remaining parts taken from reference TRBV11-2 and TRBJ2-2, reads EAGVAQSPRYKIIEKRQSVAFWCNPISGHATLYWYQQILGQGPKLLIQFQNNGVVDDSQLPKDRFSAERLKGVDSTLKIQPAKLEDSAVYLCASRGTGTGELFFGEGSRLTVL.

V usage is TRBV6-1 and J usage is TRBJ2-5; no clear D gene. This CDR3 region has 10 residues. Germline V gene sequence: CDR1 MNHNS, CDR2 SASEGT. V lost 2 bases to trimming and J lost 14 bases, with 9 bases between them. Here the CDR3 reads CASSETYDYF. The CDR3 bases are TGTGCCAGCAGTGAAACTTACGATTACTTC.

This chain joins TRBV29-1 and TRBJ1-1; tentatively, D is TRBD1 (5 bases). V was pared by 3 bases and J by 0 bases, with 20 bases between. This CDR3 is 17 amino acids long. Germline CDR1 SQVTM, CDR2 ANQGSEA. The CDR3 nucleotides are TGCAGCGTTGAGCTCTCAGGGAGGGTGACCATGAACACTGAAGCTTTCTTT. It codes for CSVELSGRVTMNTEAFF. Combining the CDR3 with reference TRBV29-1 and TRBJ1-1 gives the whole variable domain SAVISQKPSRDICQRGTSLTIQCQVDSQVTMMFWYRQQPGQSLTLIATANQGSEATYESGFVIDKFPISRPNLTFSTLTVSNMSPEDSSIYLCSVELSGRVTMNTEAFFGQGTRLTVV.

This chain uses TRBV5-1 with TRBJ1-2, with D uncertain. Looked up from germline, CDR1 is SGHRS and CDR2 is YFSETQ. CDR3 size: 13 residues. The germline V and J ends were trimmed by 0 bases and 13 bases, with 16 bases remaining between them. The CDR3 coding sequence is TGCGCCAGCAGCTTGGAGGCAGCCAATGTGGGCACCTTC. This codes for CASSLEAANVGTF.

The gene calls are TRBV30 and TRBJ2-7; 8 bases fit TRBD1. The V segment lost 4 bases and the J segment 3 bases; nucleotides outside the gene matches: 2. This CDR3 spans 12 amino acids. Germline CDR1 is GTSNPN and CDR2 is SVGIG (reference sequence). CDR3 loop: CAWNTGGYEQYF. The CDR3 DNA is TGTGCCTGGAATACAGGGGGCTACGAGCAGTACTTC.

The J gene is TRBJ1-4, the V gene TRBV20-1; no clear D. This CDR3 has 9 residues. The germline gives CDR1 DFQATT, CDR2 SNEGSKA (reference sequence). Trimming shortened V by 4 bases and J by 11 bases, and 5 bases separated the two germline ends. CDR3 loop: CSANGKLFF. The DNA of the CDR3 is TGCAGTGCTAATGGGAAACTGTTTTTT.

This chain links TRBV6-6 with TRBJ2-5, with D maybe TRBD2 (6 bases). Germline V lookup: CDR1 MNHNY, CDR2 SVGAGI (reference sequence). V lost 5 bases and J lost 12, with 16 bases in between. The CDR3 runs 12 residues. CDR3: CASSDKGRREYF. The CDR3, as DNA: TGTGCCAGCAGTGATAAGGGACGGAGGGAGTACTTC.

In its sample, this clone was seen a few times. The V call is TRBV28, the J call TRBJ1-5, with 8 bases lining up with TRBD1. This CDR3 has 14 residues. Germline V lookup: CDR1 MDHEN, CDR2 SYDVKM. The J segment lost 6 bases and the V segment lost 6 bases, leaving 7 bases of the junction unmatched. The DNA for the CDR3 is TGTGCCAGCAGGTTGACAGGGGAGGCTCAGCCCCAGCATTTT. This gives the protein CASRLTGEAQPQHF.